A single sample is the source of the 6 T cell receptor beta chains below, sequenced in a study of blood T cell repertoires in COVID-19. The method was immunoSEQ multiplex PCR; TCRdb's version includes in-frame clones alone and lacks a portion of them. The sample has approximately 150,000 clones, 70% to 90% seen once. The material sequenced was PBMCs or T cells enriched from blood (not recorded which). The receptors here all came from a man in his forties or fifties who had recovered from COVID-19.

The chain uses TRBV11-2 and TRBJ1-4, with D hard to call. V was cut by 3 bases and J by 0 bases, with 5 bases left in between. Germline CDR1 reads SGHAT; CDR2 reads FQNNGV. This CDR3 is 14 amino acids long. The CDR3 coding sequence is TGTGCCAGCAGCTTTATTGCAACTAATGAAAAACTGTTTTTT. Encoded protein: CASSFIATNEKLFF.

This sequence joins TRBV5-6 and TRBJ1-5; D is ambiguous. In germline, CDR1 is SGHDT, CDR2 YYEEEE. The CDR3 runs 15 residues. Trimming took 4 bases from V and 2 from J, leaving 13 bases between them. As DNA, the CDR3 is TGTGCCAGCAGCGGAGCCCTGGGAGGCAATCAGCCCCAGCATTTT. Residues: CASSGALGGNQPQHF. Based on the CDR3 plus reference TRBV5-6 and TRBJ1-5, the full variable domain is DAGVTQSPTHLIKTRGQQVTLRCSPKSGHDTVSWYQQALGQGPQFIFQYYEEEERQRGNFPDRFSGHQFPNYSSELNVNALLLGDSALYLCASSGALGGNQPQHFGDGTRLSIL.

The rearrangement links TRBV12-5 to TRBJ1-5; 10 positions match TRBD1. The ends lost 5 bases at V and 5 bases at J; junction bases unmatched: 3. Per the germline V gene, CDR1 is LGHNT and CDR2 is FRNRAP. There are 14 residues in the CDR3. In nucleotides, the CDR3 is TGTGCTAGTGGTGTGGGGACAGGGGATCAGCCCCAGCATTTT. It encodes CASGVGTGDQPQHF.

In this sample, this clone turned up many times. V is TRBV25-1 and J is TRBJ2-7; tentatively, D is TRBD1 (6 bases). V was clipped by 4 bases and J by 0 bases, with 10 bases between them. This CDR3 has 14 residues. Germline V CDR1 and CDR2: MGHDK, SYGVNS. CDR3 sequence (DNA): TGTGCCAGCAGTGGCAGGGGAACCTCCTACGAGCAGTACTTC. As protein: CASSGRGTSYEQYF.

The V call is TRBV2, the J call TRBJ2-6, with no clear D. The CDR3 sequence is 18 residues long. The germline gives CDR1 SNHLY, CDR2 FYNNEI. V lost 0 bases and J 0 bases, leaving 12 bases between the germline ends. CDR3 in amino acids: CASSEALGLPSGANVLTF. As DNA, the CDR3 is TGTGCCAGCAGTGAAGCGCTTGGGCTGCCCTCTGGGGCCAACGTCCTGACTTTC. Combining the CDR3 with reference TRBV2 and TRBJ2-6 gives the whole variable domain EPEVTQTPSHQVTQMGQEVILRCVPISNHLYFYWYRQILGQKVEFLVSFYNNEISEKSEIFDDQFSVERPDGSNFTLKIRSTKLEDSAMYFCASSEALGLPSGANVLTFGAGSRLTVL.

The rearrangement joins TRBV7-9 to TRBJ1-2, with TRBD1 as a possible D gene (5 bases). The CDR3 loop spans 14 amino acids. CDR1 is SEHNR and CDR2 is FQNEAQ in the germline V gene (reference sequence). The ends were cut back, 0 bases at V and 2 bases at J, with 7 bases in the middle. This CDR3 reads CASSLATANYGYTF. In DNA, the CDR3 is TGTGCCAGCAGCTTAGCGACAGCCAACTATGGCTACACCTTC.